Presented here are 5 T cell receptor beta chains from one specimen sequenced in a study of blood T cell repertoires in COVID-19. The method was immunoSEQ multiplex PCR; TCRdb's version includes in-frame clones alone and lacks a portion of them. In the table there are 45,000 or so clones, more than 75% of which are singletons. Sequences were obtained from peripheral blood. The receptors originated from a man between 65 and 80 years old with acute or convalescent COVID-19.

V and J are TRBV13 and TRBJ2-5; 7 nucleotides match TRBD1. The V gene end was trimmed by 0 bases and the J gene end by 1 base; junction bases not matched to a gene: 11. There are 18 residues in the CDR3. Germline V lookup: CDR1 PRHDT, CDR2 FYEKMQ (reference sequence). The CDR3 reads CASSLGGRAGGFQETQYF. In DNA, the CDR3 is TGTGCCAGCAGCTTAGGCGGGCGGGCAGGGGGATTCCAAGAGACCCAGTACTTC. Full variable domain (outside the CDR3, taken from reference TRBV13 and TRBJ2-5): AAGVIQSPRHLIKEKRETATLKCYPIPRHDTVYWYQQGPGQDPQFLISFYEKMQSDKGSIPDRFSAQQFSDYHSELNMSSLELGDSALYFCASSLGGRAGGFQETQYFGPGTRLLVL.

The genes are TRBV2 and TRBJ1-3; perhaps TRBD1 as D (6 bases). The CDR3 spans 16 residues. Deletions cut 6 bases from V and 2 bases from J, with 17 bases between. Germline V lookup: CDR1 SNHLY, CDR2 FYNNEI. The CDR3 sequence is CASRRGGGLAGNTIYF. The DNA of the CDR3 is TGTGCCAGCAGGAGAGGGGGGGGTTTAGCTGGAAACACCATATATTTT.

The rearrangement joins TRBV15 to TRBJ1-3; D not resolved. V shed 0 bases and J shed 1 base, with 13 bases lying between them. The CDR3 sequence is 17 residues long. In germline, CDR1 is LNHNV, CDR2 YYDKDF (reference sequence). The CDR3 loop reads CATSRDYIRESGNTIYF. CDR3 nucleotides: TGTGCCACCAGCAGAGACTACATTCGGGAATCTGGAAACACCATATATTTT.

A single count supports this clone. The gene calls are TRBV5-1 and TRBJ2-5, with 9 bases fitting TRBD2. V dropped 1 base and J dropped 3; count of bases not matched to a gene: 10. The CDR3 loop spans 17 amino acids. CDR1 is SGHRS, CDR2 YFSETQ, per germline. The CDR3 reads CASSLRYAGGPEETQYF. DNA of the CDR3: TGCGCCAGCAGCTTGAGGTATGCGGGGGGGCCAGAAGAGACCCAGTACTTC. Based on the CDR3 plus reference TRBV5-1 and TRBJ2-5, the full variable domain is KAGVTQTPRYLIKTRGQQVTLSCSPISGHRSVSWYQQTPGQGLQFLFEYFSETQRNKGNFPGRFSGRQFSNSRSEMNVSTLELGDSALYLCASSLRYAGGPEETQYFGPGTRLLVL.

The table lists this clone with a few counts. This chain uses TRBV6-6 with TRBJ1-2; D gene ambiguous. Trimming left V 6 bases short and J 1 base short, with 9 bases between. Germline assignment: CDR1 MNHNY and CDR2 SVGAGI (reference sequence). The CDR3 consists of 13 residues. As DNA, the CDR3 is TGTGCCAGCAGCCCCGGGGTTAACTATGGCTACACCTTC. This sequence encodes CASSPGVNYGYTF.